The 10 T cell receptor beta chains below come from one sample, sequenced in a study of T cells after yellow fever vaccination. In TCRdb, the 5' RACE reads were re-called with MiXCR into one record per CDR3 protein. Of some 150,000 distinct CDR3 sequences listed, 8% to 13% are singletons. Source: CD8+ T cells sorted from PBMCs, taken 15 days after the yellow fever booster vaccination. The source of these receptors is a man aged 18 to 35 who received the YFV17D yellow fever vaccine.

J is TRBJ2-3 and V is TRBV4-1, with D possibly matching TRBD1 (6 bases). CDR3 size: 15 residues. Germline V lookup: CDR1 MGHRA, CDR2 YSYEKL. V lost 5 bases, J lost 2 bases, and 14 bases lay in between. CDR3 loop: CASSLGQRYTDTQYF. The CDR3 DNA reads TGCGCCAGCAGCTTAGGACAGCGCTACACAGATACGCAGTATTTT.

V usage is TRBV4-1 and J usage is TRBJ2-5; 12 positions match TRBD2. Germline-derived CDR1 and CDR2 are MGHRA and YSYEKL. The J segment lost 2 bases and the V segment lost 0 bases, leaving 7 bases of the junction unmatched. The CDR3 length is 18 residues. The CDR3 loop is CASSQDRRLAGVQETQYF. The CDR3 DNA is TGCGCCAGCAGCCAAGATAGGCGACTAGCGGGGGTTCAAGAGACCCAGTACTTC.

V gene TRBV10-2 combines with J gene TRBJ2-1; 8 bases are shared with TRBD2. The CDR3 contains 13 residues. Germline CDR1 and CDR2: WSHSY and SAAADI. V shed 6 bases, J shed 4 bases, and the junction held 2 bases outside the gene matches. The CDR3, as DNA: TGCGCCAGCAGGGCGGGAGGATACAATGAGCAGTTCTTC. It translates to CASRAGGYNEQFF.

This clonotype was counted only a few times. This rearrangement joins TRBV11-2 to TRBJ2-5, with D possibly being TRBD1 or TRBD2 (5 bases each). V was cut by 10 bases and J by 0 bases, with 12 bases left in between. The germline V gene has CDR1 SGHAT and CDR2 FQNNGV. The CDR3 is made up of 13 amino acids. The CDR3 protein is CATGGQNQETQYF. CDR3 nucleotides: TGTGCCACTGGAGGACAAAACCAAGAGACCCAGTACTTC. Full variable domain (missing parts from reference TRBV11-2 and TRBJ2-5): EAGVAQSPRYKIIEKRQSVAFWCNPISGHATLYWYQQILGQGPKLLIQFQNNGVVDDSQLPKDRFSAERLKGVDSTLKIQPAKLEDSAVYLCATGGQNQETQYFGPGTRLLVL.

By share, this clonotype counts as medium-sized (0.01 to 0.1%). V usage is TRBV5-1 and J usage is TRBJ2-2; D perhaps matches TRBD2 (6 bases). Per germline, CDR1 SGHRS and CDR2 YFSETQ. This CDR3 spans 14 amino acids. Trimming pared 2 bases from V and 2 bases from J, leaving 7 bases between. The CDR3: CASSLGTNTGELFF. The CDR3 DNA is TGCGCCAGCAGCTTAGGGACTAACACCGGGGAGCTGTTTTTT.

This chain joins TRBV6-5 and TRBJ2-1; D may be TRBD1 or TRBD2 (6 bases each). Trimming removed 7 bases from V and 15 bases from J, with 22 bases in between. The CDR3 runs 13 residues. Germline-derived CDR1 and CDR2 are MNHEY and SVGAGI. The DNA for the CDR3 is TGTGCCAGCACCCAACGGGGGCGGACAAGAATGTTCTTC. As protein: CASTQRGRTRMFF.

The rearrangement uses TRBV4-1 and TRBJ2-1; 15 bases fit TRBD2. V lost 4 bases and J lost 7; bases outside the gene matches: 11. This CDR3 is built from 18 residues. Germline V gene lookup returns CDR1 MGHRA and CDR2 YSYEKL. The CDR3 nucleotides are TGCGCCAGCAGCCTTAATCCGGGACTAGCGGGGGGAGGGAATGAGCAGTTCTTC. Residues: CASSLNPGLAGGGNEQFF.

This clonotype was detected only a few times. The genes are TRBV29-1 and TRBJ2-1; D is unclear. There are 11 residues in the CDR3. Germline CDR1 and CDR2: SQVTM and ANQGSEA. The V and J ends lost 2 bases and 6 bases respectively, with 5 bases between them. The CDR3 DNA reads as TGCAGCGTTGAATCGTTCAATGAGCAGTTCTTC. Translating gives CSVESFNEQFF.

V and J are TRBV4-1 and TRBJ2-3; tentatively, D is TRBD2 (5 bases). V was shortened by 4 bases and J by 1 base, with 15 bases between the two germline ends. Germline CDR1 is MGHRA and CDR2 is YSYEKL. The CDR3 runs to 16 residues. CDR3 sequence reads: CASSPEEVLGTDTQYF. The CDR3 DNA reads as TGCGCCAGCAGCCCGGAGGAGGTATTGGGCACAGATACGCAGTATTTT.

The rearrangement uses TRBV6-6 and TRBJ1-5; 7 nucleotides match TRBD1. J was trimmed by 2 bases and V by 5 bases; bases with no gene match: 6. The CDR3 is 15 residues long. In germline, CDR1 is MNHNY, CDR2 SVGAGI (reference sequence). In DNA, the CDR3 is TGTGCCAGCAGTACAGGGGTTCGCGGCAATCAGCCCCAGCATTTT. This sequence encodes CASSTGVRGNQPQHF.